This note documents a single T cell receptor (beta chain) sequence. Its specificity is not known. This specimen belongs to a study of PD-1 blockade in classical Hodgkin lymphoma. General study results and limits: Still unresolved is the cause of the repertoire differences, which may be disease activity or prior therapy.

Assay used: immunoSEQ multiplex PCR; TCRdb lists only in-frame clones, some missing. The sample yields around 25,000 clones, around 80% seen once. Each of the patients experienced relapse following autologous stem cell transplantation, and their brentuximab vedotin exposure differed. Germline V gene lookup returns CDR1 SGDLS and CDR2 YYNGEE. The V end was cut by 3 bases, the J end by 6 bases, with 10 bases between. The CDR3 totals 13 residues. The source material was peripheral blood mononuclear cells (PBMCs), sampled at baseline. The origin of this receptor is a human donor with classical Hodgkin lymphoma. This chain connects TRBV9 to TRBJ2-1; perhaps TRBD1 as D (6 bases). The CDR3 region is CASSGDTSNEQFF. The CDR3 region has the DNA TGTGCCAGCAGCGGGGACACCTCCAATGAGCAGTTCTTC.